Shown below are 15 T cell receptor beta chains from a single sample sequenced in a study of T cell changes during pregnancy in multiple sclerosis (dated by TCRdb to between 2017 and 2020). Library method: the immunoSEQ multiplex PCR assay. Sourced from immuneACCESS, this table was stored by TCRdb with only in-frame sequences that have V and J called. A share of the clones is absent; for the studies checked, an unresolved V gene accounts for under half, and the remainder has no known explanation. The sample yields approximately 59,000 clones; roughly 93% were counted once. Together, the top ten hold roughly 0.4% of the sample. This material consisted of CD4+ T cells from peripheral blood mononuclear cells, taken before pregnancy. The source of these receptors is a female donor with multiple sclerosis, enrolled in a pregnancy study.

CDR3 loop: CASSLSGLGLAGGGAFHNEQFF. CDR3 nucleotide sequence: TGTGCCAGCAGTTTATCGGGTCTAGGACTAGCGGGAGGGGGGGCTTTTCACAATGAGCAGTTCTTC. V and J are TRBV27 and TRBJ2-1, with 15 bases aligning to TRBD2. The CDR3 runs to 22 residues. J was trimmed by 5 bases and V by 0 bases; bases with no gene match: 17. Per germline, CDR1 MNHEY and CDR2 SMNVEV (reference sequence).

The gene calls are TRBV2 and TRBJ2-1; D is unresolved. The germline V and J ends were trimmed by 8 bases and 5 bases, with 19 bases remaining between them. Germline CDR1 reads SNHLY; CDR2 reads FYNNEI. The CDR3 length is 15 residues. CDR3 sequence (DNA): TGTGCCAGCGAGATTGGCGGCCAAATCAACAATGAGCAGTTCTTC. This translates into CASEIGGQINNEQFF.

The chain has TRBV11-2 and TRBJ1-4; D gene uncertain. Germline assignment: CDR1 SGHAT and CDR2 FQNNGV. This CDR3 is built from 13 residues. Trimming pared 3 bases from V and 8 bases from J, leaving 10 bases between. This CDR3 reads CASSFSLSEKLFF. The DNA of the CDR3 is TGTGCCAGCAGCTTTTCGCTATCGGAAAAACTGTTTTTT.

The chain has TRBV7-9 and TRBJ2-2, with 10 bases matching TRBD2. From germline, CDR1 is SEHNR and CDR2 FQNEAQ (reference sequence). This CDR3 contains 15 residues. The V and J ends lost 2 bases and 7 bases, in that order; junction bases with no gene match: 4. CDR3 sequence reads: CASSLLAGEVGELFF. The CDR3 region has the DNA TGTGCCAGCAGCTTACTAGCGGGAGAGGTCGGGGAGCTGTTTTTT.

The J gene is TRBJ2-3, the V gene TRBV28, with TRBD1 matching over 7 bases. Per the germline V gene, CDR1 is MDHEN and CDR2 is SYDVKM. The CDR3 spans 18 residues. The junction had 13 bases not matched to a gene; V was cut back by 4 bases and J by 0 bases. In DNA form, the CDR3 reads TGTGCCAGCAGTTCCCGGCATCCGGGACAGACTAGCACAGATACGCAGTATTTT. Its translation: CASSSRHPGQTSTDTQYF. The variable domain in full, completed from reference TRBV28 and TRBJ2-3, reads DVKVTQSSRYLVKRTGEKVFLECVQDMDHENMFWYRQDPGLGLRLIYFSYDVKMKEKGDIPEGYSVSREKKERFSLILESASTNQTSMYLCASSSRHPGQTSTDTQYFGPGTRLTVL.

CDR3 nucleotides: TGTGCCACCCAGAAGGACAGGGTCACCAATGAGCAGTTCTTC. Translating gives CATQKDRVTNEQFF. The chain has TRBV15 and TRBJ2-1; 8 bases are a match to TRBD1. Per germline, CDR1 LNHNV and CDR2 YYDKDF (reference sequence). After removal of 8 bases from V and 6 bases from J, the junction contained 9 bases not matched to a gene. This CDR3 is built from 14 residues.

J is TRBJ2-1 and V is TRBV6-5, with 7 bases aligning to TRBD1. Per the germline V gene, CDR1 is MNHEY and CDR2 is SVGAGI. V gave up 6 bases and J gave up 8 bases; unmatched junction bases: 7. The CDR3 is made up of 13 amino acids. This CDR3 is CASRADRVHEQFF. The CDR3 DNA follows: TGTGCCAGCAGAGCAGACAGGGTACATGAGCAGTTCTTC.

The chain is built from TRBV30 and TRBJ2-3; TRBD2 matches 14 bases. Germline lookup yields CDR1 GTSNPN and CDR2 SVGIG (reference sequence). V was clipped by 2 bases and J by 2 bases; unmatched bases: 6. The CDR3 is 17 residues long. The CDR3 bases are TGTGCCTGGAGTCGAGGGGGACTAGCGGGAGTCACAGATACGCAGTATTTT. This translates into CAWSRGGLAGVTDTQYF. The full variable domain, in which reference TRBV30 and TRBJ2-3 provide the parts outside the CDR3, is SQTIHQWPATLVQPVGSPLSLECTVEGTSNPNLYWYRQAAGRGLQLLFYSVGIGQISSEVPQNLSASRPQDRQFILSSKKLLLSDSGFYLCAWSRGGLAGVTDTQYFGPGTRLTVL.

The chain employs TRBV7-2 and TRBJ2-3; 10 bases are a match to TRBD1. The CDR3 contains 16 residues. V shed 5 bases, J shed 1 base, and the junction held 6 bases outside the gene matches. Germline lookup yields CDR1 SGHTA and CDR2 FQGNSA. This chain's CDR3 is CASSVSGTGGTDTQYF. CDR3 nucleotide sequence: TGTGCCAGCAGCGTAAGTGGGACAGGGGGCACAGATACGCAGTATTTT.

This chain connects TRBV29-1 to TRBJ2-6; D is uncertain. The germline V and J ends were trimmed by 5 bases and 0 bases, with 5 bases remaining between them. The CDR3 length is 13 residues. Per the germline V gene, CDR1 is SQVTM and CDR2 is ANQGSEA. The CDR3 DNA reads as TGCAGCGTTAAGAGCTCTGGGGCCAACGTCCTGACTTTC. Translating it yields CSVKSSGANVLTF.

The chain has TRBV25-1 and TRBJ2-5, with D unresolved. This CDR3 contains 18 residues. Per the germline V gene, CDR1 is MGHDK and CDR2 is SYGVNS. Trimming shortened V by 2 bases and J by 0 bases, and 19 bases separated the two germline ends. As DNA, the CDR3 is TGTGCCAGCAGTGAACCAGACACCCACCAGCCGTACCAAGAGACCCAGTACTTC. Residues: CASSEPDTHQPYQETQYF.

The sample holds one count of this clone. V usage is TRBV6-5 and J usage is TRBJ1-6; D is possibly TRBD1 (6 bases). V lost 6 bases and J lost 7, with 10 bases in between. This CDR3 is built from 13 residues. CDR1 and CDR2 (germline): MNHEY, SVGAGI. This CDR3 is CASRQGRNSPLHF. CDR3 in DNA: TGTGCCAGCAGACAGGGACGGAATTCACCCCTCCACTTT.

CDR3 nucleotides: TGTGCCAGCAGCTCCTTAGCGGACTCCTACGAGCAGTACTTC. This translates into CASSSLADSYEQYF. The chain uses TRBV5-6 and TRBJ2-7; a weak D match, TRBD2 (6 bases). Trimming took off 3 bases at V and 0 bases at J, with 10 bases between the two ends. The length of the CDR3 is 14 residues. Germline loops: CDR1 SGHDT, CDR2 YYEEEE.

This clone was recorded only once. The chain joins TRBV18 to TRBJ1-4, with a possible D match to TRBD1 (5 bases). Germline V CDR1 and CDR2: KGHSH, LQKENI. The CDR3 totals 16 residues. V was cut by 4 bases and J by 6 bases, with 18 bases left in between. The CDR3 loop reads CASSLSPGGWDEKLFF. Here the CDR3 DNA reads TGTGCCAGCTCACTCTCCCCCGGGGGATGGGATGAAAAACTGTTTTTT.

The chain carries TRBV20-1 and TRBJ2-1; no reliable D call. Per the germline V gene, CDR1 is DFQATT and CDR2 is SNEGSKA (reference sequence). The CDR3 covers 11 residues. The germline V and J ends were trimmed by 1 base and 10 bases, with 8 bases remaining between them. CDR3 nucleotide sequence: TGCAGTGCTAGAGGGTCGACAGAGCAGTTCTTC. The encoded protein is CSARGSTEQFF.